The rows below give T cell receptor beta chains drawn from one sample of a study of Graves' ophthalmopathy and Graves' hyperthyroidism. Each CDR3 protein is one row after TCRdb ran MiXCR on the multiplex PCR reads. This table holds about 200,000 distinct CDR3 sequences, 25% to 35% found once. The sample was peripheral blood. These receptors were obtained from a man between 50 and 59 years old with Graves' ophthalmopathy. CDR3s include the opening cysteine and the closing phenylalanine or tryptophan. A D gene is named only where the DNA matches it firmly. The size field is filled for only some rows; it gives once, few, many or a size class.

j_call: TRBJ2-7; d_call: TRBD2; clone_size: NA; v_call: TRBV6-2/TRBV6-3; cdr3_nt: TGTGCCACCAAGTGGAGCGGGGCCTCCTACGAGCAGTACTTC; cdr3_aa: CATKWSGASYEQYF
j_call: TRBJ1-6; d_call: TRBD1; clone_size: many; v_call: TRBV7-3; cdr3_nt: TGTGCCAGCAGCCGGGACAGGGATAACTCACCCCTCCACTTT; cdr3_aa: CASSRDRDNSPLHF
j_call: TRBJ1-5; d_call: NA; clone_size: many; v_call: TRBV12-3/TRBV12-4; cdr3_nt: TGTGCCAGCAGTTTAGCGGGACATAATCAGCCCCAGCATTTT; cdr3_aa: CASSLAGHNQPQHF
j_call: TRBJ1-1; d_call: TRBD1; clone_size: many; v_call: TRBV7-2; cdr3_nt: TGTGCCAGCAGCTACGGACAGGTGGCCACTGAAGCTTTCTTT; cdr3_aa: CASSYGQVATEAFF
j_call: TRBJ1-2; d_call: TRBD1; clone_size: many; v_call: TRBV7-2; cdr3_nt: TGTGCCAGCAGCCTTACAGGGGCTAACTATGGCTACACCTTC; cdr3_aa: CASSLTGANYGYTF
j_call: TRBJ1-6; d_call: NA; clone_size: NA; v_call: TRBV28; cdr3_nt: TGTGCCAGCAGTTTCGGGACGAGCTCCTATAATTCACCCCTCCACTTT; cdr3_aa: CASSFGTSSYNSPLHF
j_call: TRBJ2-7; d_call: NA; clone_size: once; v_call: TRBV7-2; cdr3_nt: TGTGCCAGCAGCTTGGGGGCGGGGGACGAGCAGTACTTC; cdr3_aa: CASSLGAGDEQYF
j_call: TRBJ2-4; d_call: TRBD1; clone_size: many; v_call: TRBV19; cdr3_nt: TGTGCCAGTAGAAGGACAGGGGAAAACATTCAGTACTTC; cdr3_aa: CASRRTGENIQYF
j_call: TRBJ2-6; d_call: TRBD1; clone_size: many; v_call: TRBV6-4; cdr3_nt: TGTGCCAGCAGTGACGGGACAGGGTTTTCTGGGGCCAACGTCCTGACTTTC; cdr3_aa: CASSDGTGFSGANVLTF
j_call: TRBJ2-5; d_call: NA; clone_size: NA; v_call: TRBV2; cdr3_nt: TGTGCCAGCAGTGAACGACGGGACGGAGAACAAGAGACCCAGTACTTC; cdr3_aa: CASSERRDGEQETQYF
j_call: TRBJ2-5; d_call: TRBD2; clone_size: NA; v_call: TRBV6-1; cdr3_nt: TGTGCCAGCAGTGTGTGGACTAGCGGGAGGGCCAGCGAGACCCAGTACTTC; cdr3_aa: CASSVWTSGRASETQYF
j_call: TRBJ1-2; d_call: NA; clone_size: NA; v_call: TRBV4-2; cdr3_nt: TGTGCCAGCAGCCAAGAGGTGGGGACTTACTATGGCTACACCTTC; cdr3_aa: CASSQEVGTYYGYTF
j_call: TRBJ2-5; d_call: NA; clone_size: NA; v_call: TRBV7-2; cdr3_nt: TGTGCCAGCAGCTTGGGACATACACAAGAGACCCAGTACTTC; cdr3_aa: CASSLGHTQETQYF
j_call: TRBJ2-5; d_call: NA; clone_size: many; v_call: TRBV12-3/TRBV12-4; cdr3_nt: TGTGCCAGCAAAGGTGGGGGAGGCCGCCAAGAGACCCAGTACTTC; cdr3_aa: CASKGGGGRQETQYF
j_call: TRBJ2-7; d_call: NA; clone_size: many; v_call: TRBV4-2; cdr3_nt: TGTGCCAGCAGCCAAGCCTCAGGCTCCTACGAGCAGTACTTC; cdr3_aa: CASSQASGSYEQYF
j_call: TRBJ2-6; d_call: TRBD2; clone_size: many; v_call: TRBV11-3; cdr3_nt: TGTGCCAGCAGCCAGAGCCTCGCGGGGGGCCTCTCTGGGGCCAACGTCCTGACTTTC; cdr3_aa: CASSQSLAGGLSGANVLTF
j_call: TRBJ2-7; d_call: NA; clone_size: many; v_call: TRBV14; cdr3_nt: TGTGCCAGCAGCCAAGATGCGGGGATCCTCTACGAGCAGTACTTC; cdr3_aa: CASSQDAGILYEQYF
j_call: TRBJ2-5; d_call: TRBD2; clone_size: few; v_call: TRBV3-1; cdr3_nt: TGTGCCAGCAACCTAGCGGGAGGGGGACTGGAGACCCAGTACTTC; cdr3_aa: CASNLAGGGLETQYF
j_call: TRBJ1-5; d_call: TRBD1; clone_size: many; v_call: TRBV20-1; cdr3_nt: TGCAGTGCCCGAAGTTCCTGGGACAGGGGTGGTCAGCCCCAGCATTTT; cdr3_aa: CSARSSWDRGGQPQHF
j_call: TRBJ2-7; d_call: TRBD1; clone_size: many; v_call: TRBV11-2; cdr3_nt: TGTGCCACCAGGGGGATGGAAGGGTTCTACGAGCAGTACTTC; cdr3_aa: CATRGMEGFYEQYF
j_call: TRBJ1-5; d_call: NA; clone_size: NA; v_call: TRBV6-5; cdr3_nt: TGTGCCAGCAGTTACTCAGGGCAGCAGAATCAGCCCCAGCATTTT; cdr3_aa: CASSYSGQQNQPQHF
j_call: TRBJ1-1; d_call: NA; clone_size: many; v_call: TRBV14; cdr3_nt: TGTGCCAGCAGCCAAGGAGGGGGTGGCTTCACTGAAGCTTTCTTT; cdr3_aa: CASSQGGGGFTEAFF
j_call: TRBJ2-7; d_call: NA; clone_size: NA; v_call: TRBV5-1; cdr3_nt: TGCGCCAGCAGCGTGGGGTTTGTGGAGCAGTACTTC; cdr3_aa: CASSVGFVEQYF
j_call: TRBJ2-7; d_call: NA; clone_size: many; v_call: TRBV7-2; cdr3_nt: TGTGCCAGCAGCTTAGCGCAGTACGAGCAGTACTTC; cdr3_aa: CASSLAQYEQYF
j_call: TRBJ2-2; d_call: NA; clone_size: many; v_call: TRBV12-3/TRBV12-4; cdr3_nt: TGTGCCAGCAGTTTAGGCCTAGCCACCGGGGAGCTGTTTTTT; cdr3_aa: CASSLGLATGELFF
j_call: TRBJ1-5; d_call: NA; clone_size: few; v_call: TRBV6-1; cdr3_nt: TGTGCCAGCAGAGCGGGCGGGGGCGGCAATCAGCCCCAGCATTTT; cdr3_aa: CASRAGGGGNQPQHF
j_call: TRBJ2-7; d_call: TRBD2; clone_size: many; v_call: TRBV20-1; cdr3_nt: TGCAGTGCTAGAGGGACTAGCTCTTGGATGGGACTCGAGCAGTACTTC; cdr3_aa: CSARGTSSWMGLEQYF
j_call: TRBJ1-5; d_call: NA; clone_size: many; v_call: TRBV28; cdr3_nt: TGTGCCAGCAGTCCCACCCCTCTGAGCAATCAGCCCCAGCATTTT; cdr3_aa: CASSPTPLSNQPQHF
j_call: TRBJ2-5; d_call: NA; clone_size: many; v_call: TRBV28; cdr3_nt: TGTGCCAGCAGTTACACTGGGGCATCGGAGACCCAGTACTTC; cdr3_aa: CASSYTGASETQYF
j_call: TRBJ1-1; d_call: NA; clone_size: NA; v_call: TRBV7-2; cdr3_nt: TGTGCCAGCACCATTGGACATGGGGCTGAAGCTTTCTTT; cdr3_aa: CASTIGHGAEAFF
j_call: TRBJ1-1; d_call: NA; clone_size: many; v_call: TRBV27; cdr3_nt: TGTGCCAGCAGTTCGTTGGTTTTCCCTGAAGCTTTCTTT; cdr3_aa: CASSSLVFPEAFF
j_call: TRBJ1-3; d_call: NA; clone_size: few; v_call: TRBV6-1; cdr3_nt: TGTGCCAGCAGCCCCGTGTCTGGAAACACCATATATTTT; cdr3_aa: CASSPVSGNTIYF
j_call: TRBJ2-5; d_call: NA; clone_size: many; v_call: TRBV6-1; cdr3_nt: TGTGCCAGCAGTGAAATCGGTGGGGGTCAAGAGACCCAGTACTTC; cdr3_aa: CASSEIGGGQETQYF
j_call: TRBJ2-3; d_call: NA; clone_size: many; v_call: TRBV7-2; cdr3_nt: TGTGCCAGCAGCCCTTGGGGCACAGATACGCAGTATTTT; cdr3_aa: CASSPWGTDTQYF
j_call: TRBJ2-7; d_call: TRBD2; clone_size: NA; v_call: TRBV12-3/TRBV12-4; cdr3_nt: TGTGCCAGCAGCGTGGTGGCTAGCGGTTCGGGGGAGCAGTACTTC; cdr3_aa: CASSVVASGSGEQYF
j_call: TRBJ2-5; d_call: TRBD2; clone_size: many; v_call: TRBV20-1; cdr3_nt: TGCAGTGCTAGCCTAGCGGGAGGAGAGACCCGGTACTTC; cdr3_aa: CSASLAGGETRYF
j_call: TRBJ1-2; d_call: NA; clone_size: many; v_call: TRBV6-5; cdr3_nt: TGTGCCAGCAGTTACTCACGGGCCCTAGGCTACACCTTC; cdr3_aa: CASSYSRALGYTF
j_call: TRBJ1-3; d_call: NA; clone_size: NA; v_call: TRBV28; cdr3_nt: TGTGCCAGCAGTTTAGGTTGGGGGGGTCCTGGAAACACCATATATTTT; cdr3_aa: CASSLGWGGPGNTIYF
j_call: TRBJ1-6; d_call: NA; clone_size: NA; v_call: TRBV7-8; cdr3_nt: TGTGCCAGCAGCTTAGACAGGGTGGGGAGCTCCTATAATTCACCCCTCCACTTT; cdr3_aa: CASSLDRVGSSYNSPLHF
j_call: TRBJ1-5; d_call: NA; clone_size: many; v_call: TRBV12-3/TRBV12-4; cdr3_nt: TGTGCCAGCACCGCCGGCGGTAATAGCAATCAGCCCCAGCATTTT; cdr3_aa: CASTAGGNSNQPQHF
j_call: TRBJ1-1; d_call: NA; clone_size: NA; v_call: TRBV6-4; cdr3_nt: TGTGCCAGCAGTGAGAAAAACGACGGGGCGGAAGCTTTCTTT; cdr3_aa: CASSEKNDGAEAFF
j_call: TRBJ1-5; d_call: TRBD1; clone_size: many; v_call: TRBV20-1; cdr3_nt: TGCAGTGCTGAAAACCGGGACAGGGGTGGTCAGCCCCAGCATTTT; cdr3_aa: CSAENRDRGGQPQHF
j_call: TRBJ2-2; d_call: NA; clone_size: many; v_call: TRBV6-5; cdr3_nt: TGTGCCAGCAGTTCCCCGCCAGGGGTTAGTAGCGGGGAGCTGTTTTTT; cdr3_aa: CASSSPPGVSSGELFF
j_call: TRBJ2-7; d_call: NA; clone_size: many; v_call: TRBV11-2; cdr3_nt: TGTGCCAGCAGCCCGCTAAGCGTCTCCTACGAGCAGTACTTC; cdr3_aa: CASSPLSVSYEQYF
j_call: TRBJ2-6; d_call: TRBD1; clone_size: many; v_call: TRBV13; cdr3_nt: TGTGCCAGCAGCAAGACAGGGTCAAGCTCTGGGGCCAACGTCCTGACTTTC; cdr3_aa: CASSKTGSSSGANVLTF
j_call: TRBJ1-1; d_call: NA; clone_size: NA; v_call: TRBV6-1; cdr3_nt: TGTGCCAGCTTTGTCCGTGGGACTGAAGCTTTCTTT; cdr3_aa: CASFVRGTEAFF
j_call: TRBJ2-7; d_call: NA; clone_size: many; v_call: TRBV20-1; cdr3_nt: TGCAGTGCCCGGAGGGCCAGTTACGAGCAGTACTTC; cdr3_aa: CSARRASYEQYF
j_call: TRBJ2-2; d_call: NA; clone_size: NA; v_call: TRBV30; cdr3_nt: TGTGCCTGGAGTGTAAGGGGGGTGGACACCGGGGAGCTGTTTTTT; cdr3_aa: CAWSVRGVDTGELFF
j_call: TRBJ1-2; d_call: NA; clone_size: NA; v_call: TRBV6-1; cdr3_nt: TGTGCCAGCAGTAGTCAGCGGGATCTAGGTCATGGCTACACCTTC; cdr3_aa: CASSSQRDLGHGYTF
j_call: TRBJ2-5; d_call: NA; clone_size: few; v_call: TRBV24-1; cdr3_nt: TGTGCCACAGCCGGGACAACAGGGACCCAGTACTTC; cdr3_aa: CATAGTTGTQYF
j_call: TRBJ1-5; d_call: NA; clone_size: many; v_call: TRBV28; cdr3_nt: TGTGCCAGCAGCCAGAGATCAGCCGGGACCCGGGGCAAGCCCCAGCATTTT; cdr3_aa: CASSQRSAGTRGKPQHF
j_call: TRBJ2-7; d_call: NA; clone_size: once; v_call: TRBV6-1; cdr3_nt: TGTGCCAGCAGCCGTGAGAGCTCCTACGAGCAGTACTTC; cdr3_aa: CASSRESSYEQYF
j_call: TRBJ2-5; d_call: TRBD1; clone_size: many; v_call: TRBV20-1; cdr3_nt: TGCAGTGCTGACACCCCGGGGAGAGCAGGGGGATGGGGGCAAGAGACCCAGTACTTC; cdr3_aa: CSADTPGRAGGWGQETQYF
j_call: TRBJ2-7; d_call: NA; clone_size: many; v_call: TRBV6-1; cdr3_nt: TGTGCCAGCAGAAACGATCCACCAAAATTGAACGAGCAGTACTTC; cdr3_aa: CASRNDPPKLNEQYF
j_call: TRBJ1-5; d_call: TRBD1; clone_size: many; v_call: TRBV28; cdr3_nt: TGTGCCAGCAGACCCCAGACAGGGGGTAGCAATCAGCCCCAGCATTTT; cdr3_aa: CASRPQTGGSNQPQHF
j_call: TRBJ1-2; d_call: NA; clone_size: many; v_call: TRBV7-9; cdr3_nt: TGTGCCAGCAAACCACCCGCTAACTATGGCTACACCTTC; cdr3_aa: CASKPPANYGYTF
j_call: TRBJ2-5; d_call: NA; clone_size: many; v_call: TRBV7-8; cdr3_nt: TGTGCCAGCAGCCTACAGGAGTCCCAAGAGACCCAGTACTTC; cdr3_aa: CASSLQESQETQYF